This T cell receptor (beta chain) was sequenced for a study of blood T cell repertoires in COVID-19. Overall study context: Samples taken during acute and convalescent COVID-19 were collected in the United States, Italy and Spain.

The CDR3 loop spans 15 amino acids. J gave up 1 base and V 5 bases, and 2 bases lay outside the gene matches. The germline gives CDR1 MGHRA, CDR2 YSYEKL. Assay: immunoSEQ multiplex PCR; the TCRdb copy retains only in-frame clones and omits some. This table holds 100,000 to 150,000 clones, about 77% found once. Sequencing used peripheral blood. This clonotype originated in a human donor in a cohort sampled during active COVID-19. This sequence joins TRBV4-1 and TRBJ2-2; 9 bases are a match to TRBD1. The CDR3 loop reads CASSWGQGNTGELFF. The CDR3 region has the DNA TGCGCCAGCAGCTGGGGACAGGGGAACACCGGGGAGCTGTTTTTT.